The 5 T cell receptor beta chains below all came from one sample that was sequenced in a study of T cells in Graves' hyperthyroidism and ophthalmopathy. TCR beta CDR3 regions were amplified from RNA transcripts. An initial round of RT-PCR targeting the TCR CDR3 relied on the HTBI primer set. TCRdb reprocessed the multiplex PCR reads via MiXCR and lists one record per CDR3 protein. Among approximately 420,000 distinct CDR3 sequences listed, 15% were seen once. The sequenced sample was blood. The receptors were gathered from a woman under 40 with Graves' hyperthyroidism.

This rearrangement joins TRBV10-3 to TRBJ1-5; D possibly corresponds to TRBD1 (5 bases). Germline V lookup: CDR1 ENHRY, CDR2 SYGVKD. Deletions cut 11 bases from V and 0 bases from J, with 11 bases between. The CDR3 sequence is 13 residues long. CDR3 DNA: TGTGCCGCGGGGGAGTATAGCAATCAGCCCCAGCATTTT. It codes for CAAGEYSNQPQHF.

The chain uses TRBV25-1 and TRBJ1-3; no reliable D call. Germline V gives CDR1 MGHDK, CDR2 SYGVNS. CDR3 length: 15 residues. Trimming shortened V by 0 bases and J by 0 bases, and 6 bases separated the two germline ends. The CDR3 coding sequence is TGTGCCAGCAGTGAATATGTAATCTCTGGAAACACCATATATTTT. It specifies CASSEYVISGNTIYF.

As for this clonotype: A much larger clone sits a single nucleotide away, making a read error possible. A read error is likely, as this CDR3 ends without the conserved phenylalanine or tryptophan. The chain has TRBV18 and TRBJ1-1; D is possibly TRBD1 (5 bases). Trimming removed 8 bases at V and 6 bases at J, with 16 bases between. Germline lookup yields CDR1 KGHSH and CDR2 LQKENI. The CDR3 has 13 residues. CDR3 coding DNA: TGTGCCAGCCGCCCCGGGACCGGCCCTGAAGCTTTCCTT. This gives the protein CASRPGTGPEAFL.

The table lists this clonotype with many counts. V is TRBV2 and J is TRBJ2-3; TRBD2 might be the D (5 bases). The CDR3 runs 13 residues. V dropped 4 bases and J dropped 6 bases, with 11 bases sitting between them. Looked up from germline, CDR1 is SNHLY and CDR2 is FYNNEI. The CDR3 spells CASSAQDLDTQYF. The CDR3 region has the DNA TGTGCCAGCAGTGCCCAGGACTTGGATACGCAGTATTTT.

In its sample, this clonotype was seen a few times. The CDR3 DNA is TGTGCCAGCAGCCCATCACGTGGTCCTGGAAACACCATATATTTT. Its protein product is CASSPSRGPGNTIYF. The chain has TRBV13 and TRBJ1-3; no reliable D call. Trimming took off 5 bases at V and 2 bases at J, with 13 bases between the two ends. Germline-derived CDR1 and CDR2 are PRHDT and FYEKMQ (reference sequence). The CDR3 totals 15 residues.